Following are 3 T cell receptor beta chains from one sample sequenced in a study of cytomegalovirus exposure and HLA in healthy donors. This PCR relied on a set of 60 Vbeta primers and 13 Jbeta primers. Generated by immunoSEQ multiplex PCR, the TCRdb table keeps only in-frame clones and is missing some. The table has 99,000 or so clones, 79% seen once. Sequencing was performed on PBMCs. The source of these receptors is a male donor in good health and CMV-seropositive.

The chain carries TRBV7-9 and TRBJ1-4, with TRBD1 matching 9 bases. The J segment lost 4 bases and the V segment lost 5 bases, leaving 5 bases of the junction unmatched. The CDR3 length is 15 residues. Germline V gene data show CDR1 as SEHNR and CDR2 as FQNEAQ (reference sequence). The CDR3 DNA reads TGTGCCAGCAGCCCCACGGGACAGGGTAATGAAAAACTGTTTTTT. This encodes CASSPTGQGNEKLFF.

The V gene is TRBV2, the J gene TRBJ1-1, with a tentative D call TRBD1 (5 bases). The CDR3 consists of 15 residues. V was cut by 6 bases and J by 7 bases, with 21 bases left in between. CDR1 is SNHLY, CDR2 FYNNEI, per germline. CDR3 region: CASSELGLGQGEAFF. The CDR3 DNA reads TGTGCCAGCAGCGAGCTCGGTCTGGGGCAGGGTGAAGCTTTCTTT.

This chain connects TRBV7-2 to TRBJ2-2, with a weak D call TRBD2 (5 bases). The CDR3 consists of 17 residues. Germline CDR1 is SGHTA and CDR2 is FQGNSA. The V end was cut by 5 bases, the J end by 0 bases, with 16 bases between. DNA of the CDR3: TGTGCCAGCAGCCCACGGGATTCCCGCTCGAACACCGGGGAGCTGTTTTTT. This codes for CASSPRDSRSNTGELFF.